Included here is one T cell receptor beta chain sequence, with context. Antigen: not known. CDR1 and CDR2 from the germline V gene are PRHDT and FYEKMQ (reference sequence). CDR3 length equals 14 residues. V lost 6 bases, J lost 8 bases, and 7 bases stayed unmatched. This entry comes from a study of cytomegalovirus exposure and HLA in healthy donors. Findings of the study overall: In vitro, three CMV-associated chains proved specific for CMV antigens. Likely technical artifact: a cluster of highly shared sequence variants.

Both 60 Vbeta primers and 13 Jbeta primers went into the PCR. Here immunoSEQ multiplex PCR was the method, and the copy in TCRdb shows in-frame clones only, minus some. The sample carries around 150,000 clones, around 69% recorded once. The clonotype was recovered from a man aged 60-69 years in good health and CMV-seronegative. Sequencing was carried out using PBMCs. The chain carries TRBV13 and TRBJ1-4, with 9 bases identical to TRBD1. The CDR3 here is CASSSTGGEEKLFF. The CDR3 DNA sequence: TGTGCCAGCAGTTCGACAGGGGGTGAGGAAAAACTGTTTTTT. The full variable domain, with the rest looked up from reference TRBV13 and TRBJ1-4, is AAGVIQSPRHLIKEKRETATLKCYPIPRHDTVYWYQQGPGQDPQFLISFYEKMQSDKGSIPDRFSAQQFSDYHSELNMSSLELGDSALYFCASSSTGGEEKLFFGSGTQLSVL.